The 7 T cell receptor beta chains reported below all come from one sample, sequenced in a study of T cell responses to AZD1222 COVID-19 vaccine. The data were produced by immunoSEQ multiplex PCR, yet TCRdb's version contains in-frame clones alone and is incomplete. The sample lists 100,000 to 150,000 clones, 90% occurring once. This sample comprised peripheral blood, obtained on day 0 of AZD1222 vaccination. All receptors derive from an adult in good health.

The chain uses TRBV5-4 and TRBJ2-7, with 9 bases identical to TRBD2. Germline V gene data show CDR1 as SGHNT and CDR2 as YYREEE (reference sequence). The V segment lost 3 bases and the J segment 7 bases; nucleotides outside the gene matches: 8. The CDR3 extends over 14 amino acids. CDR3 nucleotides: TGTGCCAGCAGCTCGAGTCTAGCGGGGTATGAGCAGTACTTC. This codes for CASSSSLAGYEQYF.

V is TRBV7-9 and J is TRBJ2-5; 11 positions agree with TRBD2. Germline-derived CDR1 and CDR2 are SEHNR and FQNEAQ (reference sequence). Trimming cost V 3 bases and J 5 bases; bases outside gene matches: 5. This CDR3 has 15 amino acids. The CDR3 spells CASSFATSGTETQYF. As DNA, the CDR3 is TGTGCCAGCAGCTTCGCGACTAGCGGGACGGAGACCCAGTACTTC. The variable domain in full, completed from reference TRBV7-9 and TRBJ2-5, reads DTGVSQNPRHKITKRGQNVTFRCDPISEHNRLYWYRQTLGQGPEFLTYFQNEAQLEKSRLLSDRFSAERPKGSFSTLEIQRTEQGDSAMYLCASSFATSGTETQYFGPGTRLLVL.

CDR3 nucleotide sequence: TGTGCCAGCAGCTTTACAGGGTACAATGAGCAGTTCTTC. It encodes CASSFTGYNEQFF. This sequence joins TRBV13 and TRBJ2-1; D possibly corresponds to TRBD1 (6 bases). V gave up 3 bases and J gave up 4 bases, with 7 bases separating them. The germline V gene encodes CDR1 PRHDT and CDR2 FYEKMQ (reference sequence). This CDR3 comprises 13 residues.

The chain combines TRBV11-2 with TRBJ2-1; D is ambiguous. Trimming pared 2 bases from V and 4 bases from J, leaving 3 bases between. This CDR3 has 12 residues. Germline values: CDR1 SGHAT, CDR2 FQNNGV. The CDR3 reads CASSLRYNEQFF. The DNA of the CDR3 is TGTGCCAGCAGCTTACGGTACAATGAGCAGTTCTTC. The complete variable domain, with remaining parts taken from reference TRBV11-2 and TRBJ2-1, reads EAGVAQSPRYKIIEKRQSVAFWCNPISGHATLYWYQQILGQGPKLLIQFQNNGVVDDSQLPKDRFSAERLKGVDSTLKIQPAKLEDSAVYLCASSLRYNEQFFGPGTRLTVL.

The chain's CDR3 is CASSLALAGSTDTQYF. CDR3 coding DNA: TGCGCCAGCAGCTTAGCGCTAGCGGGGAGCACAGATACGCAGTATTTT. The rearrangement uses TRBV5-1 and TRBJ2-3; TRBD2 matches 9 bases. J was trimmed by 0 bases and V by 2 bases; bases with no gene match: 4. CDR1 is SGHRS, CDR2 YFSETQ, per germline. The CDR3 sequence is 16 residues long.

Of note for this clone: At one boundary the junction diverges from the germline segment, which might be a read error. CDR3 sequence (DNA): TGTGCCAGCTCACCCGGGACACCAATTATCGGAACTGGAGCTTTCTTT. Translation: CASSPGTPIIGTGAFF. V usage is TRBV18 and J usage is TRBJ1-1; D possibly corresponds to TRBD1 (6 bases). The germline gives CDR1 KGHSH, CDR2 LQKENI. This CDR3 spans 16 amino acids.

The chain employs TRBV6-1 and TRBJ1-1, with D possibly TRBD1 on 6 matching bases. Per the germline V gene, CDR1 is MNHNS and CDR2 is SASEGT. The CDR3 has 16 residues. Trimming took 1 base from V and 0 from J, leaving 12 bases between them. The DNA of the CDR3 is TGTGCCAGCAGTGAAGTTCTAACAGGGCTGAACACTGAAGCTTTCTTT. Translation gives CASSEVLTGLNTEAFF.